The entry that follows covers one TCR beta chain sequence. Its antigen is undetermined. TCRdb used MiXCR to reprocess the RT-PCR reads, holding one entry per CDR3 protein. This repertoire shows about 700,000 distinct CDR3 sequences, around 14% found once; its top ten account for roughly 6.4%. This sample was included in a study of response to subunit inactivated influenza vaccine. Study results and limitations: The authors suggested that few new T cells are recruited per seasonal influenza vaccination.

The clonotype comes from a man aged 50-59 years who received an inactivated influenza vaccine. The sample was PBMCs from blood, taken 14 to 15 days before vaccination.

The CDR3 DNA reads as TGCGCCAGCAGCTGGGGACAGGGCGAAGGAGAGACCCAGTACTTC. This codes for CASSWGQGEGETQYF. This chain uses TRBV5-1 with TRBJ2-5, with 9 bases that match TRBD1. CDR3 length equals 15 residues. In germline, CDR1 is SGHRS, CDR2 YFSETQ. V lost 3 bases to trimming and J lost 4 bases; unmatched junction nucleotides: 7.